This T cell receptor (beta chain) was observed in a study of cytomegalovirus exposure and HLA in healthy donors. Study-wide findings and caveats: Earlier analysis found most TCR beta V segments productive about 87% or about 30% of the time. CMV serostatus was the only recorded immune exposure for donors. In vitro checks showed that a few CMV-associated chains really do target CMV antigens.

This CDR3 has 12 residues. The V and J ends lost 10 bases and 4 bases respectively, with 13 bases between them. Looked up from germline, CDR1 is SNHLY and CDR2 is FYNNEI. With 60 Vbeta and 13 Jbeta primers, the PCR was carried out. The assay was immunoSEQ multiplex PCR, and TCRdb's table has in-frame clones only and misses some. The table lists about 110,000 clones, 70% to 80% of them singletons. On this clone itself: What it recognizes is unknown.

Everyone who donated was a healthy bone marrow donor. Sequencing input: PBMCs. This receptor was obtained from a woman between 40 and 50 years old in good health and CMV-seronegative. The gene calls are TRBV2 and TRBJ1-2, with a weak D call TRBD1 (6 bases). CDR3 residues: CAIGTPGYGYTF. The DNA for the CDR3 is TGTGCCATCGGGACACCCGGCTATGGCTACACCTTC.